These T cell receptor beta chains were read from a single sample in a study of T cell changes during pregnancy in multiple sclerosis. Measured with immunoSEQ multiplex PCR; TCRdb has only the in-frame clones, and not every one. The sample includes about 83,000 clones, roughly 96% of them seen just once. The sample here was peripheral blood, taken in the second trimester of pregnancy. All receptors come from a female donor with multiple sclerosis, enrolled in a pregnancy study. Both conserved end residues are part of each CDR3. D genes are given only for firm matches. Not all rows give a size; the values are once, few, many and, for expanded clones, a class.

CDR3,DNA,J,size,D,V
CASSEVRGAGELFF,TGTGCCAGCAGTGAGGTCAGGGGGGCCGGGGAGCTGTTTTTT,TRBJ2-2,.,.,TRBV2
CATSRDLSSQYF,TGTGCCACCAGCAGAGATCTGAGTTCCCAGTACTTC,TRBJ2-5,.,.,TRBV15
CASSFTGGQPQHF,TGTGCCAGCAGTTTTACAGGTGGTCAGCCCCAGCATTTT,TRBJ1-5,.,.,TRBV27
CASRGGTQETQYF,TGTGCCAGTAGGGGAGGAACCCAAGAGACCCAGTACTTC,TRBJ2-5,.,.,TRBV6-1
CASSLGGGKRAKNIQYF,TGTGCCAGCAGCTTAGGGGGCGGGAAGAGGGCCAAAAACATTCAGTACTTC,TRBJ2-4,.,.,TRBV13
CASSVGPRGLPPTDTQYF,TGTGCCAGCAGCGTAGGACCCCGGGGACTACCACCCACAGATACGCAGTATTTT,TRBJ2-3,once,TRBD2,TRBV9
CAISAQGLAGGGGNEQYF,TGTGCCATCAGTGCCCAAGGACTAGCGGGAGGCGGAGGTAACGAGCAGTACTTC,TRBJ2-7,.,TRBD2,TRBV10-3
CASSLTSGGGDNEQFF,TGTGCCAGCAGCTTGACTAGCGGAGGGGGGGACAATGAGCAGTTCTTC,TRBJ2-1,.,TRBD2,TRBV5-6
CAISERDRGQQPQHF,TGTGCCATCAGTGAGAGGGACAGGGGGCAGCAGCCCCAGCATTTT,TRBJ1-5,.,TRBD1,TRBV10-3
CASSLLPGAQETQYF,TGCGCCAGCAGCTTACTCCCGGGAGCCCAAGAGACCCAGTACTTC,TRBJ2-5,.,.,TRBV5-1
CASSQREGYEQYF,TGTGCCAGCAGTCAGCGGGAGGGCTACGAGCAGTACTTC,TRBJ2-7,medium-sized,TRBD2,TRBV6-5
CASSPSTATSTDTQYF,TGTGCCAGCAGCCCCTCGACAGCCACTAGCACAGATACGCAGTATTTT,TRBJ2-3,.,.,TRBV4-2
CASSVGGKEVYGYTF,TGTGCCAGCAGCGTAGGAGGGAAAGAGGTCTATGGCTACACCTTC,TRBJ1-2,.,.,TRBV9
CASSEWGRGDAIYF,TGTGCCAGCAGTGAATGGGGCAGGGGGGACGCCATATATTTT,TRBJ1-3,.,TRBD1,TRBV6-1
CASTETSGTPDTQYF,TGCGCCAGCACCGAGACTAGCGGTACCCCCGATACGCAGTATTTT,TRBJ2-3,.,TRBD2,TRBV10-2
CASSERGWGSDEQFF,TGTGCCAGCAGTGAACGGGGGTGGGGTTCCGATGAGCAGTTCTTC,TRBJ2-1,once,.,TRBV6-1
CASRVAGGVGTYEQYF,TGTGCCAGCAGGGTAGCGGGAGGAGTTGGGACCTACGAGCAGTACTTC,TRBJ2-7,.,TRBD2,TRBV27
CASSWTSPGNTIYF,TGTGCCAGCAGCTGGACAAGTCCTGGAAACACCATATATTTT,TRBJ1-3,few,.,TRBV5-5
CASSSSGAGANVLTF,TGTGCCAGTAGTAGTTCGGGGGCTGGGGCCAACGTCCTGACTTTC,TRBJ2-6,.,.,TRBV19
CASSHGTGVVTDTQYF,TGTGCCAGCAGCCATGGGACAGGGGTGGTCACAGATACGCAGTATTTT,TRBJ2-3,.,TRBD1,TRBV5-8
CASSISTGGNTEAFF,TGTGCCAGTAGTATATCCACCGGAGGGAACACTGAAGCTTTCTTT,TRBJ1-1,.,.,TRBV19
CASSLGGNTEAFF,TGCGCCAGCAGCTTGGGAGGGAACACTGAAGCTTTCTTT,TRBJ1-1,once,.,TRBV5-1
CASRQLGLTNTGELFF,TGTGCCAGCAGGCAATTGGGACTAACGAACACCGGGGAGCTGTTTTTT,TRBJ2-2,.,TRBD2,TRBV5-4
CASSERQGWTEAFF,TGTGCCAGCAGTGAACGCCAGGGCTGGACTGAAGCTTTCTTT,TRBJ1-1,.,.,TRBV2
CASSPMTGAFSGELFF,TGTGCCAGCAGCCCCATGACGGGAGCCTTTTCGGGTGAGCTGTTTTTT,TRBJ2-2,.,.,TRBV5-6
CASQTSEAPDTQYF,TGTGCTAGCCAGACTAGCGAGGCACCAGATACGCAGTATTTT,TRBJ2-3,.,TRBD2,TRBV12-5
CASSTNRKKLFF,TGTGCCAGCAGTACAAACAGGAAGAAACTGTTTTTT,TRBJ1-4,.,.,TRBV28
CASTVTSGNSREQFF,TGTGCCAGCACCGTCACTAGCGGGAATAGTCGGGAGCAGTTCTTC,TRBJ2-1,.,TRBD2,TRBV28
CASRDRGPYQPQHF,TGTGCCAGCAGAGACAGGGGTCCGTATCAGCCCCAGCATTTT,TRBJ1-5,.,TRBD1,TRBV2
CASSEDRATDTQYF,TGTGCCAGCAGTGAGGACAGGGCCACAGATACGCAGTATTTT,TRBJ2-3,.,TRBD1,TRBV6-4
CSARDNYEQYF,TGCAGTGCTAGAGATAACTACGAGCAGTACTTC,TRBJ2-7,.,.,TRBV20-1
CASSDRGRGYTF,TGTGCCAGCAGCGACAGGGGCCGTGGCTACACCTTC,TRBJ1-2,.,TRBD1,TRBV7-2
CASGLPRGAAYEQYF,TGTGCCAGCGGATTACCCAGGGGGGCTGCCTACGAGCAGTACTTC,TRBJ2-7,.,.,TRBV27
CAWRLQGFTEAFF,TGTGCCTGGAGATTACAGGGGTTCACTGAAGCTTTCTTT,TRBJ1-1,.,TRBD1,TRBV30
CASSLGTSGNNEQFF,TGTGCCAGCAGCTTAGGGACTAGCGGCAACAATGAGCAGTTCTTC,TRBJ2-1,.,TRBD2,TRBV7-2
CASSTSWRDEKLFF,TGTGCCAGCAGTACCTCGTGGAGGGATGAAAAACTGTTTTTT,TRBJ1-4,.,.,TRBV7-6
CASKADSRSGNTIYF,TGTGCCAGTAAGGCCGACAGTCGCTCTGGAAACACCATATATTTT,TRBJ1-3,.,.,TRBV19